The source of this T cell receptor (beta chain) is a study of cytomegalovirus exposure and HLA in healthy donors. Primers for the PCR totalled 60 Vbeta and 13 Jbeta. Here immunoSEQ multiplex PCR was the method, and the copy in TCRdb shows in-frame clones only, minus some. The profile shows roughly 120,000 clones, 80% of them singletons. Germline V gene sequence: CDR1 SGHTA, CDR2 FQGNSA. After removal of 2 bases from V and 1 base from J, the junction contained 9 bases not matched to a gene. The CDR3 contains 17 residues. The clonotype originates from a man in his forties or fifties in good health and CMV-seronegative. The chain is built from TRBV7-2 and TRBJ2-7; TRBD1 aligns across 9 bases. Sequences were obtained from PBMCs. The CDR3 DNA sequence: TGTGCCAGCAGCTTATTGGGTGGGACAGGGCTTTCCTACGAGCAGTACTTC. Protein sequence: CASSLLGGTGLSYEQYF.